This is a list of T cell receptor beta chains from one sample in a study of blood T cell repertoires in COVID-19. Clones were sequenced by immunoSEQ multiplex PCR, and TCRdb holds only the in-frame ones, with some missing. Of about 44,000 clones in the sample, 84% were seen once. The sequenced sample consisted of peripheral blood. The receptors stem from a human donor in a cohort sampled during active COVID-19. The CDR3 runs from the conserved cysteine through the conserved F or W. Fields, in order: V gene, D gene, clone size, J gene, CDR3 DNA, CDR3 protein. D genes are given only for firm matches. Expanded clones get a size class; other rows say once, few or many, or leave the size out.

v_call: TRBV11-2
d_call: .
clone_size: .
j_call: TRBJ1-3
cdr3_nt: TGTGCCAGCAGCCGAGGACTCGGCTCTGGAAACACCATATATTTT
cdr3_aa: CASSRGLGSGNTIYF

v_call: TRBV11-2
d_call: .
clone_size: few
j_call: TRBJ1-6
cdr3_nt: TGTGCCAGCAGCTCCCTCAGGGGAAGGAATTCACCCCTCCACTTT
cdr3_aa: CASSSLRGRNSPLHF

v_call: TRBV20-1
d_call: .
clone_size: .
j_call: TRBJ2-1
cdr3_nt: TGCAGTGCAAACGACAGGGAGCAGTTCTTC
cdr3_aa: CSANDREQFF

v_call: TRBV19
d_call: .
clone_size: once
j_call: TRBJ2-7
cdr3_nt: TGTGCCAGTAGTATAGGGAGGAGCTCCTACGAGCAGTACTTC
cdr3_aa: CASSIGRSSYEQYF

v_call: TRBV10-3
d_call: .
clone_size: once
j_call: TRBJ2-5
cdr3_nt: TGTGCCACCCAAGACTCGCTCCTCCAAGAGACCCAGTACTTC
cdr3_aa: CATQDSLLQETQYF

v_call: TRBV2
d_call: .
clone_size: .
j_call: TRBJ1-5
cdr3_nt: TGTGCCAGCACCGTCGTAAGGAGTAATCAGCCCCAGCATTTT
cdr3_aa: CASTVVRSNQPQHF

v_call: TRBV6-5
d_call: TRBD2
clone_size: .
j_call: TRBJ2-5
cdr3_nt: TGTGCCAGCAGTTACTCGCGGGGGGTAGCCCAAGAGACCCAGTACTTC
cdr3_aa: CASSYSRGVAQETQYF

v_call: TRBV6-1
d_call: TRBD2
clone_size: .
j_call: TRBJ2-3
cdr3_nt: TGTGCCAGCAGTGTAGCGGGGGGTAAAGATACGCAGTATTTT
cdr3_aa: CASSVAGGKDTQYF

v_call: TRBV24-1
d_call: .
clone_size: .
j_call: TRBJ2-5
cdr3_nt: TGTGCCACCAGTGACCCTAGGACACCGAGTAGGGAGACCCAGTACTTC
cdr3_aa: CATSDPRTPSRETQYF

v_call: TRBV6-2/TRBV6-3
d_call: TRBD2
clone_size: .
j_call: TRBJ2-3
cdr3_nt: TGTGCCAGCAGTTACACGGCTAGCGGGGGGCCTAGCACAGATACGCAGTATTTT
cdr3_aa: CASSYTASGGPSTDTQYF

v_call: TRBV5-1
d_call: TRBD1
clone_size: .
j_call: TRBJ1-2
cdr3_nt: TGCGCCAGCAGCCTGGACAGGGGTAGCTATGGCTACACCTTC
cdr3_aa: CASSLDRGSYGYTF

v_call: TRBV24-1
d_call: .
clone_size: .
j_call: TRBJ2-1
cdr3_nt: TGTGCCACCGGGTCGGGGGTTGACAATGAGCAGTTCTTC
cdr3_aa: CATGSGVDNEQFF

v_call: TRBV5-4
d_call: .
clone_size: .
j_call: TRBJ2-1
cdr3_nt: TGTGCCAGCAGCTTGGAAGGGGTTCGCCACAATGAGCAGTTCTTC
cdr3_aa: CASSLEGVRHNEQFF

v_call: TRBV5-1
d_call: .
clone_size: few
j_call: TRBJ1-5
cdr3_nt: TGCGCCAGCAGGGAGGGCCCCAGCAATCAGCCCCAGCATTTT
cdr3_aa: CASREGPSNQPQHF

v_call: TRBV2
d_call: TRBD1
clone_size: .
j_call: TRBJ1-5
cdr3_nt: TGTGCCAGCAGCCGGGACAGGCCTTATAGCAATCAGCCCCAGCATTTT
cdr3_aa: CASSRDRPYSNQPQHF

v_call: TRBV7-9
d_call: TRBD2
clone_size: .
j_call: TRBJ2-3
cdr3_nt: TGTGCCAGCAGCGTGGGACTAGCGGGGGCCACAGATACGCAGTATTTT
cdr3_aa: CASSVGLAGATDTQYF

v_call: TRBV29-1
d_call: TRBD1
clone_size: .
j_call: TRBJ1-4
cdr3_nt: TGCAGCGTTGCAGGACAGGGGACGTTTGAAAAACTGTTTTTT
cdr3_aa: CSVAGQGTFEKLFF

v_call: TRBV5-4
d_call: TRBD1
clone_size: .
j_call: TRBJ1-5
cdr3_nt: TGTGCCAGCAGTCATAGGATCGGGACAGGGGGCCCCGGCAATCAGCCCCAGCATTTT
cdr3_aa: CASSHRIGTGGPGNQPQHF

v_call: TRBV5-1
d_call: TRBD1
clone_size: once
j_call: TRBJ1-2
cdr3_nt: TGCGCCAGCAGCTTGGGAGGGACAGGAACCCGCTATGGCTACACCTTC
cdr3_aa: CASSLGGTGTRYGYTF

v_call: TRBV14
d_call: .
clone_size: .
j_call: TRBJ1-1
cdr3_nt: TGTGCCAGCAGCCAGTGGGGGCAGGGATTTGAAGCTTTCTTT
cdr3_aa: CASSQWGQGFEAFF

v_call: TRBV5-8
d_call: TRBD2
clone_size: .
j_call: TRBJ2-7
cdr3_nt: TGTGCCAGCAGCTCGCCCGGGACTAGCGGGGGGCTCTTCTCCTACGAGCAGTACTTC
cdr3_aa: CASSSPGTSGGLFSYEQYF

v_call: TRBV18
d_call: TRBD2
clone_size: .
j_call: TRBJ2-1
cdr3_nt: TGTGCCAGCTCACCAAATGAACCCCTTAGCGGGGGCCTGAGGGGGGGTGAGCAGTTCTTC
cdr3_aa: CASSPNEPLSGGLRGGEQFF

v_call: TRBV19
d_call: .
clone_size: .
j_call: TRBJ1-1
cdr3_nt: TGTGCCAGTAGTCACAAGGGGGGGTTGAACACTGAAGCTTTCTTT
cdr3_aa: CASSHKGGLNTEAFF

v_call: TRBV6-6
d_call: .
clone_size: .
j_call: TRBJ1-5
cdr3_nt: TGTGCCAGCACCCTACAGGGTTCGAGAAATCAGCCCCAGCATTTT
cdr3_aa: CASTLQGSRNQPQHF

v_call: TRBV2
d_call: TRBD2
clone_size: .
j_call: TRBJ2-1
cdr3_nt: TGTGCCAGCAGTGGCTCCCTAGCGGGGGCCGGGATTTCCTCCTACAATGAGCAGTTCTTC
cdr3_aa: CASSGSLAGAGISSYNEQFF

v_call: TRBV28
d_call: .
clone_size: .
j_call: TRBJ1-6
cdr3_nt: TGTGCCAGCAGTTTAAGGTTAGGGAGGTCACCCCTCCACTTT
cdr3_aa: CASSLRLGRSPLHF

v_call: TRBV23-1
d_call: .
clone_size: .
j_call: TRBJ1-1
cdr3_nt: TGCGCCAGCAGTCAACATTTCCCATGGACAGAGAACACTGAAGCTTTCTTT
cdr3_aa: CASSQHFPWTENTEAFF